Listed below are T cell receptor beta chains from one sample, sequenced in a study of blood T cell repertoires in COVID-19. Using immunoSEQ multiplex PCR, the repertoire was profiled, and TCRdb retains in-frame clones only, with some absent. The data show fewer than 250,000 clones, around 82% seen once. The specimen was peripheral blood. These receptors came from a middle-aged woman with acute or convalescent COVID-19. CDR3s include the opening cysteine and the closing phenylalanine or tryptophan. D genes are given only for firm matches. The size field is filled for only some rows; it gives once, few, many or a size class.

DNA: TGCGCCAGCAGCTCAGACAGGGACGGCTACACCTTC; CDR3: CASSSDRDGYTF; size: few; V: TRBV5-1; J: TRBJ1-2; D: TRBD1
DNA: TGCGCCAGCAGCCAAGATGTCGCTTCCAGCTCCTACAATGAGCAGTTCTTC; CDR3: CASSQDVASSSYNEQFF; size: few; V: TRBV4-3; J: TRBJ2-1; D: NA
DNA: TGTGCCGCAGACCGGACAGGGTTGGGGAACGAGCAGTACTTC; CDR3: CAADRTGLGNEQYF; size: NA; V: TRBV10-3; J: TRBJ2-7; D: TRBD1
DNA: TGTGCCAGCTCACCGACTCCTTCTAGCACAGATACGCAGTATTTT; CDR3: CASSPTPSSTDTQYF; size: NA; V: TRBV18; J: TRBJ2-3; D: NA
DNA: TGCGCCAGCAGTCGACTAGCGGGGACGGCCTCCTACAATGAGCAGTTCTTC; CDR3: CASSRLAGTASYNEQFF; size: few; V: TRBV10-1; J: TRBJ2-1; D: TRBD2
DNA: TGCGCCAGCAGCCATATCCAGGGTTTTTCGGATGGCTACACCTTC; CDR3: CASSHIQGFSDGYTF; size: NA; V: TRBV5-1; J: TRBJ1-2; D: NA
DNA: TGTGCCAGCAGTCGTCTTGGACAGGGGGCGCGGGGTAATGAAAAACTGTTTTTT; CDR3: CASSRLGQGARGNEKLFF; size: NA; V: TRBV6-6; J: TRBJ1-4; D: TRBD1
DNA: TGTGCCAGCAGCCGGCAGCGAGATGGCTACACCTTC; CDR3: CASSRQRDGYTF; size: once; V: TRBV2; J: TRBJ1-2; D: NA
DNA: TGTGCCAGCAGCCATAGCGGCCGTTTTGAGGAGCAGTTCTTC; CDR3: CASSHSGRFEEQFF; size: NA; V: TRBV3-1/TRBV3-2; J: TRBJ2-1; D: NA
DNA: TGTGCCAGCGGCCCAAGCGGGGCCCCCTACGAGCAGTACTTC; CDR3: CASGPSGAPYEQYF; size: NA; V: TRBV6-5; J: TRBJ2-7; D: TRBD2
DNA: TGTGCCAGCAGCACCCAGACAGGGGGACCCTACGAGCAGTACTTC; CDR3: CASSTQTGGPYEQYF; size: once; V: TRBV7-2; J: TRBJ2-7; D: TRBD1
DNA: TGTGCCAGTAGTCCCCGGACTATAGATACGCAGTATTTT; CDR3: CASSPRTIDTQYF; size: NA; V: TRBV19; J: TRBJ2-3; D: NA
DNA: TGTGCCAGCAGCCGGACCGGGACAGGGAACTATGGCTACACCTTC; CDR3: CASSRTGTGNYGYTF; size: NA; V: TRBV3-1/TRBV3-2; J: TRBJ1-2; D: TRBD1
DNA: TGCGCCAGCAGTACCTTGACAGTCGGCTCTGGAAACACCATATATTTT; CDR3: CASSTLTVGSGNTIYF; size: NA; V: TRBV23-1; J: TRBJ1-3; D: NA
DNA: TGTGCCAGTGTCGACAGGGGAAACCCTGAAGCTTTCTTT; CDR3: CASVDRGNPEAFF; size: NA; V: TRBV13; J: TRBJ1-1; D: TRBD1
DNA: TGTGCCACCAGCCCCCAGGTGGACAGGGCACCTGGCTACACCTTC; CDR3: CATSPQVDRAPGYTF; size: NA; V: TRBV15; J: TRBJ1-2; D: TRBD1
DNA: TGTGCCAGCAGTTTGGCGGATTATCAGCCCCAGCATTTT; CDR3: CASSLADYQPQHF; size: once; V: TRBV27; J: TRBJ1-5; D: NA
DNA: TGCGCCAGCAGCCAAGATCTACAGGCTCAACTGTCTAACTATGGCTACACCTTC; CDR3: CASSQDLQAQLSNYGYTF; size: few; V: TRBV4-3; J: TRBJ1-2; D: NA
DNA: TGTGCCAGCAGCTTAGCGCGGCTAGCGGGCTGGAATGAGCAGTTCTTC; CDR3: CASSLARLAGWNEQFF; size: NA; V: TRBV7-2; J: TRBJ2-1; D: TRBD2
DNA: TGTGCCACCAGTGACCCCGGGACTAGCGACGAGCAGTACTTC; CDR3: CATSDPGTSDEQYF; size: few; V: TRBV24-1; J: TRBJ2-7; D: TRBD2
DNA: TGTGCCAGCATGGGACAGGGGCTAGCCAAAAACATTCAGTACTTC; CDR3: CASMGQGLAKNIQYF; size: NA; V: TRBV2; J: TRBJ2-4; D: TRBD1
DNA: TGTGCCAGTAGTATAGGTTCAGGTGGCCACACTGAAGCTTTCTTT; CDR3: CASSIGSGGHTEAFF; size: NA; V: TRBV19; J: TRBJ1-1; D: NA
DNA: TGTGCCAGCAGCTTATTTGGTAGCTTGAACAATGAGCAGTTCTTC; CDR3: CASSLFGSLNNEQFF; size: NA; V: TRBV11-2; J: TRBJ2-1; D: NA
DNA: TGTGCCAGCAGCCAACTGACAGGGTCCTACGAGCAGTACTTC; CDR3: CASSQLTGSYEQYF; size: NA; V: TRBV3-1/TRBV3-2; J: TRBJ2-7; D: TRBD1
DNA: TGTGCCAGCCGGGACAGGGGGACAGATACGCAGTATTTT; CDR3: CASRDRGTDTQYF; size: NA; V: TRBV3-1/TRBV3-2; J: TRBJ2-3; D: TRBD1
DNA: TGCGCCAGCAGCCAAGCGGGCGGGGGCCCGAACACCGGGGAGCTGTTTTTT; CDR3: CASSQAGGGPNTGELFF; size: NA; V: TRBV4-1; J: TRBJ2-2; D: NA
DNA: TGCGCCAGCAGCTTGGGCACAGGGTCCTATGGCTACACCTTC; CDR3: CASSLGTGSYGYTF; size: NA; V: TRBV5-1; J: TRBJ1-2; D: NA
DNA: TGCGCCAGCAGCGGGGGACTAGCGGGAACTGCTGAGCAGTTCTTC; CDR3: CASSGGLAGTAEQFF; size: NA; V: TRBV5-1; J: TRBJ2-1; D: TRBD2
DNA: TGTGCCAGCAGCTTAATGAGGAGGGCCCGCACAGATACGCAGTATTTT; CDR3: CASSLMRRARTDTQYF; size: NA; V: TRBV7-2; J: TRBJ2-3; D: NA
DNA: TGTGCCAGCAGTTACTCCGGGGGACAGTCCTACGAGCAGTACTTC; CDR3: CASSYSGGQSYEQYF; size: NA; V: TRBV6-6; J: TRBJ2-7; D: NA
DNA: TGCAGTGCTAGTACGGGGGGGCGATACGAGCAGTACTTC; CDR3: CSASTGGRYEQYF; size: NA; V: TRBV20-1; J: TRBJ2-7; D: TRBD2
DNA: TGTGCCAGTAGTCTCCAAGCCCTAGGACTAGCGGGACCGAACACCGGGGAGCTGTTTTTT; CDR3: CASSLQALGLAGPNTGELFF; size: NA; V: TRBV19; J: TRBJ2-2; D: TRBD2
DNA: TGTGCCAGCACCAACGGCTACAGCCGCACAGATACGCAGTATTTT; CDR3: CASTNGYSRTDTQYF; size: NA; V: TRBV27; J: TRBJ2-3; D: NA
DNA: TGTGCCAGCGACTCCGGGACCTACAATGAGCAGTTCTTC; CDR3: CASDSGTYNEQFF; size: NA; V: TRBV6-5; J: TRBJ2-1; D: NA
DNA: TGTGCCAGCAGCCAAACCTCGGGGGGAGCGGGCAATCAGCCCCAGCATTTT; CDR3: CASSQTSGGAGNQPQHF; size: NA; V: TRBV3-1/TRBV3-2; J: TRBJ1-5; D: NA
DNA: TGTGCCAGCAGCGGCGGGCCGTTCAATGAGCAGTTCTTC; CDR3: CASSGGPFNEQFF; size: few; V: TRBV7-6; J: TRBJ2-1; D: NA
DNA: TGTGCCAGCAGCCGGCAGGGTCCGAATGAGCAGTTCTTC; CDR3: CASSRQGPNEQFF; size: NA; V: TRBV7-3; J: TRBJ2-1; D: NA
DNA: TGTGCCAATCCCCGGGACAGGGGAGGCTCCTACGAGCAGTACTTC; CDR3: CANPRDRGGSYEQYF; size: NA; V: TRBV5-4; J: TRBJ2-7; D: TRBD1
DNA: TGTGCCAGCAGCCAAGATTTGGTAGCGGGAAATGTCCAGGGGCAGTTCTTC; CDR3: CASSQDLVAGNVQGQFF; size: NA; V: TRBV14; J: TRBJ2-1; D: TRBD2
DNA: TGTGCCAGCAGCCTCGATAGCGGGGGATACAATGAGCAGTTCTTC; CDR3: CASSLDSGGYNEQFF; size: NA; V: TRBV7-2; J: TRBJ2-1; D: TRBD2
DNA: TGTGCCAGCAGCCGCCTTCCGGGACTAGCGGGTCCCATGTACGAGCAGTACTTC; CDR3: CASSRLPGLAGPMYEQYF; size: NA; V: TRBV27; J: TRBJ2-7; D: TRBD2
DNA: TGTGCCAGCAGTGAGGGCAGCTATAGCAATCAGCCCCAGCATTTT; CDR3: CASSEGSYSNQPQHF; size: NA; V: TRBV6-1; J: TRBJ1-5; D: NA
DNA: TGTGCCAGCAGCTTAGCGACTGCGGGAGAGGACAATGAGCAGTTCTTC; CDR3: CASSLATAGEDNEQFF; size: NA; V: TRBV7-9; J: TRBJ2-1; D: TRBD2
DNA: TGTGCCAGCAGAGGACAGGATTATGGCTACACCTTC; CDR3: CASRGQDYGYTF; size: NA; V: TRBV6-5; J: TRBJ1-2; D: TRBD1
DNA: TGTGCCAGCAGCTTAGTACGGGGCGGGAGGGCCTTCAGGTACAATGAGCAGTTCTTC; CDR3: CASSLVRGGRAFRYNEQFF; size: NA; V: TRBV7-9; J: TRBJ2-1; D: TRBD2
DNA: TGTGCCAGCTCACCAAATCCGGGACAGGGTATTTCAAATGAAAAACTGTTTTTT; CDR3: CASSPNPGQGISNEKLFF; size: NA; V: TRBV18; J: TRBJ1-4; D: TRBD1